This is a list of T cell receptor beta chains from one sample in a study of T cell repertoires in aging, cancer and after chemotherapy. TCRdb analysed the multiplex PCR reads with MiXCR anew, one entry per CDR3 protein. The table has approximately 4,100 distinct CDR3 sequences, 28% seen once. The sample consisted of blood. Receptors originate from a human donor in good health. CDR3s include the opening cysteine and the closing phenylalanine or tryptophan. A D gene is named only where the DNA matches it firmly. Not all rows give a size; the values are once, few, many and, for expanded clones, a class.

v_gene,d_gene,abundance,j_gene,CDR3nt,CDR3aa
TRBV12-3/TRBV12-4,TRBD1,NA,TRBJ2-7,TGTGCCAGCAGCCGGACAGGGGGTTCCTACGAGCAGTACTTC,CASSRTGGSYEQYF
TRBV12-3/TRBV12-4,TRBD1,NA,TRBJ2-1,TGTGCTAGTGCCGATCCGAAGACAGGGGGCTATGAGCAGTTCTTC,CASADPKTGGYEQFF
TRBV27,NA,NA,TRBJ1-1,TGTGCCAGCAGTTTAAACAGGGCTACTGAAGCTTTCTTT,CASSLNRATEAFF
TRBV10-3,NA,NA,TRBJ2-7,TGTGCCATCAGTGAGTCGAGGGAGCAGTACTTC,CAISESREQYF
TRBV5-1,NA,NA,TRBJ2-7,TGCGCCAGCAGCTCATATCAGGGAGGTTGGGAGCAGTACTTC,CASSSYQGGWEQYF
TRBV29-1,NA,NA,TRBJ2-3,TGCAGCGTTGATCGGGGGAATGTCGCAGATACGCAGTATTTT,CSVDRGNVADTQYF
TRBV5-6,NA,NA,TRBJ2-7,TGTGCCAGCAGCTTGGCAGGGAACCCTTACGAGCAGTACTTC,CASSLAGNPYEQYF
TRBV19,NA,NA,TRBJ2-2,TGTGCCAGTAAATCTCGCCTGGCCGGGGAGCTGTTTTTT,CASKSRLAGELFF
TRBV5-1,TRBD2,NA,TRBJ2-5,TGCGCCAGCAGCTTGGCCACTGGCGGGGGGCCACAAGAGACCCAGTACTTC,CASSLATGGGPQETQYF
TRBV6-6,NA,medium-sized,TRBJ1-5,TGTGCCAGCAGTGCATGGGACATTAGCAATCAGCCCCAGCATTTT,CASSAWDISNQPQHF
TRBV19,NA,few,TRBJ1-1,TGTGCCAGTAGTACCATGGACGGATTAAGGGCTTTCTTT,CASSTMDGLRAFF
TRBV13,NA,NA,TRBJ2-6,TGTGCCAGCAGCTTCCGGGGTTCTGGTGCCAACGTCCTGACTTTC,CASSFRGSGANVLTF
TRBV12-3/TRBV12-4,NA,few,TRBJ2-4,TGTGCCAGCAGTCGAAAGGGGAACATTCAGTACTTC,CASSRKGNIQYF
TRBV12-3/TRBV12-4,NA,medium-sized,TRBJ2-3,TGTGCCAGCAGGATCCTAGGGTCGGATACGCAGTATTTT,CASRILGSDTQYF
TRBV19,NA,NA,TRBJ1-5,TGTGCCAGTAGTAAAGCCCGACAGGTTAGCAATCAGCCCCAGCATTTT,CASSKARQVSNQPQHF
TRBV5-1,TRBD1,few,TRBJ1-6,TGCGCCAGCCGCACAGGGGATAATTCACCCCTCCACTTT,CASRTGDNSPLHF